The rows below give T cell receptor beta chains drawn from one sample of a study of T cells in Graves' hyperthyroidism and ophthalmopathy. TCRdb used MiXCR to reprocess the multiplex PCR reads, holding one entry per CDR3 protein. Altogether about 330,000 distinct CDR3 sequences are present, roughly 13% being singletons, with the ten largest covering 34%. The sample comprised blood. The receptors here all came from a woman in her 40s with Graves' ophthalmopathy. Both conserved end residues are trimmed from each CDR3. Fields, in order: V gene, J gene, CDR3 protein.

TRBV20-1	TRBJ2-7	SARQEGRTYEQY
TRBV5-6	TRBJ2-2	ASSLLQVAGELF
TRBV2	TRBJ2-5	ASRRDRVQETQY
TRBV9	TRBJ2-2	ASSVAAGPGELF
TRBV15	TRBJ2-1	ATSKRTGSGEQF
TRBV7-8	TRBJ2-1	ASSSLIWGGFLADSYNEQF
TRBV12-3/TRBV12-4	TRBJ1-1	ASSFRRGHTEAF
TRBV18	TRBJ1-2	ASSPRDRYYGYT
TRBV5-4	TRBJ1-1	ASSFGVRYEAF
TRBV11-2	TRBJ2-5	ASSLDLETQY
TRBV4-1	TRBJ1-5	ASSQGTGNSNQPQH
TRBV2	TRBJ2-4	ASSEEMRGPKNIQY
TRBV20-1	TRBJ2-7	SASTMGRLSYEQY
TRBV12-3/TRBV12-4	TRBJ1-4	ASSTGRGKLF
TRBV12-3/TRBV12-4	TRBJ1-5	ASSKWTGGNQPQH
TRBV2	TRBJ2-3	ASSESGLAASTNTQY
TRBV6-2/TRBV6-3	TRBJ1-1	ASSYSGTGSWNTEAF
TRBV25-1	TRBJ2-7	ASSESYPPAYEQY
TRBV7-2	TRBJ2-3	ASSFGGRGATDTQY
TRBV18	TRBJ2-7	ASSLGRDKKTQY
TRBV6-1	TRBJ2-1	ASSQLAGEVNEQF
TRBV10-3	TRBJ1-3	AISEPDNSGNTIY
TRBV10-3	TRBJ1-1	AISEAMNTEAF
TRBV3-1	TRBJ1-3	ASSRMQGNTIY
TRBV11-2	TRBJ1-1	ASSSTWTGGTEAF
TRBV27	TRBJ2-2	ASSFWGLRSGELF
TRBV19	TRBJ2-7	ASSTSGTSGVYEQY
TRBV27	TRBJ2-7	ASSPSLDTYEQY
TRBV2	TRBJ2-1	ASSTQGINEQF
TRBV29-1	TRBJ2-7	SVEGGLAGAAYEQY
TRBV3-1	TRBJ2-7	ASSQDTGSSYEQY
TRBV25-1	TRBJ2-5	ASSGQSHGRTQETQY
TRBV5-1	TRBJ1-1	ASSWGLVAGRRTEAF
TRBV29-1	TRBJ1-1	SVERGITEAF
TRBV29-1	TRBJ2-3	SVEDLVGISDTDTQY
TRBV25-1	TRBJ2-7	ASSQRTLTPTYEQY
TRBV7-6	TRBJ2-2	ASSPSRGGPGELF
TRBV6-1	TRBJ1-4	AGSNGGEKLF
TRBV5-5	TRBJ2-7	ASRERGRTYEQY
TRBV24-1	TRBJ2-5	ATSDPARGPPETQY
TRBV20-1	TRBJ1-5	SARGAGGANSQPQH